This T cell receptor beta chain stems from a study of blood T cells in healthy people across ages. Study observations and caveats: Roughly linear age-related decline in beta diversity appeared, significant by age roughly 40.

This clonotype was seen a handful of times. The antigen is unknown. PCR was performed a second time for about 7 to 12 cycles using a sample-barcoded 5' primer and a J-beta primer mix. TCRdb reprocessed the 5' RACE reads with MiXCR, giving one entry per CDR3 protein. The sample includes hundreds of thousands of distinct CDR3 sequences, 40% to 50% seen only once; the top ten take 25% to 30%. CDR1 is MDHEN and CDR2 is SYDVKM in the germline V gene. The CDR3 runs 17 residues. J lost 3 bases, V lost 2 bases, and 11 bases had no gene match. The draw of peripheral blood yielded about 9.4 milliliters from each donor.

The sequencing sample was made of blood. J is TRBJ2-7 and V is TRBV28; 9 bases map to TRBD2. The source of this sequence is a man at least 80 years old in good health. The DNA of the CDR3 is TGTGCCAGCAGTTTAAACTTGGCGGGAGGGCCCGACTACGAGCAGTACTTC. It translates to CASSLNLAGGPDYEQYF.